This is a list of T cell receptor beta chains from one sample in a study of CD8+ T cells in alopecia areata. Clones were sequenced by immunoSEQ multiplex PCR, and TCRdb holds only the in-frame ones, with some missing. Of fewer than 150,000 clones listed, around 54% are singletons. The sequencing here drew on CD4+ T cells sorted from blood, taken at week 24, from a patient treated with tofacitinib. These receptors came from a human donor with alopecia areata. Both conserved end residues are part of each CDR3. Each record gives: J gene, clone size, V gene, D gene, CDR3 DNA, CDR3 protein. A D gene is named only where the DNA matches it firmly. Not all rows give a size; the values are once, few, many and, for expanded clones, a class.

TRBJ2-1 | few | TRBV4-1 | TRBD2 | TGCGCCAGCAGCCAGGATAGGACTAGCGGGGGGATTACCGACAATGAGCAGTTCTTC | CASSQDRTSGGITDNEQFF
TRBJ2-4 | medium-sized | TRBV10-3 | TRBD2 | TGTGCCACTCGGCCTAGCGGGGGGGCTGACATTCAGTACTTC | CATRPSGGADIQYF
TRBJ2-7 | NA | TRBV25-1 | TRBD2 | TGTGCCAGCAGTGAATATGCGGGGGGCGACGAGCAGTACTTC | CASSEYAGGDEQYF
TRBJ1-5 | NA | TRBV7-7 | NA | TGTGCCCCCCGCTTCAATCAGCCCCAGCATTTT | CAPRFNQPQHF
TRBJ2-3 | NA | TRBV30 | NA | TGTGCCTGGAGTGTACTGATGGATACGCAGTATTTT | CAWSVLMDTQYF
TRBJ1-6 | NA | TRBV6-6 | TRBD1 | TGTGCCAGCAGTTACGAGGGACAGGGGAATTCACCCCTCCACTTT | CASSYEGQGNSPLHF
TRBJ2-3 | NA | TRBV2 | NA | TGTGCCAGCAGTGAAAATGGGGAAACGCAGTATTTT | CASSENGETQYF
TRBJ2-3 | NA | TRBV7-9 | TRBD2 | TGTGCCAGCAGCTCCCCGGGGGGTGGAGATACGCAGTATTTT | CASSSPGGGDTQYF
TRBJ2-3 | NA | TRBV7-9 | NA | TGTGCCAGCATGACAAGTTTTGTGGGTACGCAGTATTTT | CASMTSFVGTQYF
TRBJ1-2 | NA | TRBV4-3 | NA | TGCGCCAGCAGCCAACATGGACAGTACGATGGCTACACCTTC | CASSQHGQYDGYTF
TRBJ1-5 | few | TRBV19 | NA | TGTGCCAGTAACCGGAGCAATCAGCCCCAGCATTTT | CASNRSNQPQHF
TRBJ2-3 | few | TRBV29-1 | NA | TGCAGCGCCATGCCGTTGAGTCTCACAGATACGCAGTATTTT | CSAMPLSLTDTQYF
TRBJ2-1 | NA | TRBV14 | TRBD2 | TGTGCCAGCAGCCAAGGGACTAGCGGGGATCCCTCCTACAATGAGCAGTTCTTC | CASSQGTSGDPSYNEQFF
TRBJ2-6 | once | TRBV28 | NA | TGTGCCAGCAGTTTAGCAGGGTCTGGGGCCAACGTCCTGACTTTC | CASSLAGSGANVLTF
TRBJ1-5 | NA | TRBV1 | NA | TGCACCAGCAGCCAAGAGGGCCCAGAGAACAATCAGCCCCAGCATTTT | CTSSQEGPENNQPQHF
TRBJ2-7 | NA | TRBV7-6 | TRBD1 | TGTGCCAGCAGCCGGGACAGGGGGTCCTACGAGCAGTACTTC | CASSRDRGSYEQYF
TRBJ1-2 | NA | TRBV10-3 | NA | TGTGCCATCAGTGACCCTACAAAGTCCTATGGCTACACCTTC | CAISDPTKSYGYTF
TRBJ2-5 | NA | TRBV19 | TRBD1 | TGTGCCAGTAGTATTTCCGACAGGGGGGAAGAGACCCAGTACTTC | CASSISDRGEETQYF
TRBJ1-1 | NA | TRBV5-6 | NA | TGTGCCAGCAGCTTGGGGGGAGACACTGAAGCTTTCTTT | CASSLGGDTEAFF
TRBJ1-5 | NA | TRBV2 | TRBD1 | TGTGCCAGACAGGGGGCAGGTAGCAATCAGCCCCAGCATTTT | CARQGAGSNQPQHF
TRBJ2-7 | few | TRBV15 | NA | TGTGCCACCAGCAGAGATGGCGCAGGCCCCTACGAGCAGTACTTC | CATSRDGAGPYEQYF
TRBJ1-2 | NA | TRBV30 | TRBD1 | TGTGCCTGGAGTATACAGGGGGGCCCATTTGCCTACACCTTC | CAWSIQGGPFAYTF
TRBJ2-2 | NA | TRBV7-3 | NA | TGTGCCAGCAGCCCATCGGTTATTCCCGGGGAGCTGTTTTTT | CASSPSVIPGELFF
TRBJ1-6 | few | TRBV30 | NA | TGTGCCTGGAGTCACCTAACGGATAATTCACCCCTCCACTTT | CAWSHLTDNSPLHF
TRBJ2-7 | NA | TRBV11-1 | TRBD1 | TGTGCCAGCAGCTTTCATCCCGGGACAGGGTTCTACGAGCAGTACTTC | CASSFHPGTGFYEQYF
TRBJ2-5 | NA | TRBV5-1 | TRBD2 | TGCGCCAGCAGCCCAAGCCTAGCGGGGGGGGCTGGGGCCCAGTACTTC | CASSPSLAGGAGAQYF
TRBJ1-1 | NA | TRBV25-1 | TRBD1 | TGTGCCAGCCGAGGGACAGGGAAGGACACTGAAGCTTTCTTT | CASRGTGKDTEAFF
TRBJ2-6 | NA | TRBV18 | NA | TGTGCCAGCTCACCACCAGGGTCCTCTGGGGCCAACGTCCTGACTTTC | CASSPPGSSGANVLTF
TRBJ2-2 | few | TRBV30 | NA | TGTGCCTTTGACAGGTCGAACACCGGGGAGCTGTTTTTT | CAFDRSNTGELFF
TRBJ2-5 | NA | TRBV2 | NA | TGTGCCAGCAGCTACCTCCTCCAAGAGACCCAGTACTTC | CASSYLLQETQYF
TRBJ2-4 | few | TRBV7-2 | NA | TGTGCCAGCAGCTTAGCTGTTCGCCAAAACATTCAGTACTTC | CASSLAVRQNIQYF
TRBJ2-5 | NA | TRBV5-1 | NA | TGCGCCAGCAGCTTGGGGCCGACCCGAGAGACCCAGTACTTC | CASSLGPTRETQYF
TRBJ2-1 | NA | TRBV7-2 | NA | TGTGCCAGCAGCTTAGGGGAGAGGGGCAATGAGCAGTTCTTC | CASSLGERGNEQFF
TRBJ2-1 | NA | TRBV7-2 | NA | TGTGCCAGCAGCTTACCTGGGGGGACCAATGAGCAGTTCTTC | CASSLPGGTNEQFF
TRBJ2-3 | few | TRBV7-2 | NA | TGTGCCAGCAGCCCCAGGCTAGCTGCAGATACGCAGTATTTT | CASSPRLAADTQYF
TRBJ1-5 | NA | TRBV28 | TRBD1 | TGTGCCAGCAGTTTACGGGACAGACTTCGGCCCCAGCATTTT | CASSLRDRLRPQHF
TRBJ1-1 | NA | TRBV18 | NA | TGTGCCAGCTCACCTCCGGGCTCTGAAGCTTTCTTT | CASSPPGSEAFF
TRBJ2-7 | NA | TRBV30 | TRBD1 | TGTGCCTGGAGTGCGGCAGGGGGCGGGCAGTACTTC | CAWSAAGGGQYF
TRBJ1-2 | NA | TRBV5-4 | NA | TGTGCCAGCAGCTTTGACGATGACTATGGCTACACCTTC | CASSFDDDYGYTF
TRBJ1-4 | few | TRBV4-3 | NA | TGCGCCAGCAGCCAAGGGACGAACTATAATGAAAAACTGTTTTTT | CASSQGTNYNEKLFF
TRBJ2-1 | NA | TRBV10-3 | TRBD1 | TGTGCCATCAGCGCCGTTCAGGGGGCAGGGGCGGGGAGCTCCTACAATGAGCAGTTCTTC | CAISAVQGAGAGSSYNEQFF
TRBJ1-2 | few | TRBV4-1 | TRBD1 | TGCGCCAGCAGCCAAGTTGGACAGGGTACCAGCTACACCTTC | CASSQVGQGTSYTF
TRBJ2-5 | NA | TRBV30 | TRBD2 | TGTGCCTGGAGCGGGACTAGCGGAGCCCAGTACTTC | CAWSGTSGAQYF
TRBJ2-5 | few | TRBV27 | TRBD2 | TGTGCCAGCAGATCACTAAAACTAGCGTACCAAGAGACCCAGTACTTC | CASRSLKLAYQETQYF
TRBJ2-1 | NA | TRBV5-6 | TRBD2 | TGTGCCAGCAGCCCATGGACTAGCGGGGGGAACTACAATGAGCAGTTCTTC | CASSPWTSGGNYNEQFF
TRBJ1-5 | NA | TRBV2 | NA | TGTGCCAGCAGTGAAGACGGCCCACAGCCCCAGCATTTT | CASSEDGPQPQHF
TRBJ2-3 | few | TRBV4-1 | NA | TGCGCCAGCAGCCGCCTTTCGGGGCTGACAGATACGCAGTATTTT | CASSRLSGLTDTQYF
TRBJ1-2 | NA | TRBV30 | NA | TGTGCCTGGAGTCCAGGGGTTAACTATGGCTACACCTTC | CAWSPGVNYGYTF
TRBJ1-4 | once | TRBV7-2 | NA | TGTGCCAGCAGGTCCGGGATCAATGAAAAACTGTTTTTT | CASRSGINEKLFF